The 2 T cell receptor beta chains listed next were all sequenced from one sample in a study of cytomegalovirus exposure and HLA in healthy donors. The PCR had 60 Vbeta and 13 Jbeta primers. Repertoires were generated with immunoSEQ multiplex PCR, while TCRdb's copy carries only in-frame clones and drops some. Of about 160,000 clones detected, more than 80% appear once; the ten largest clones hold approximately 7%. The specimen sequenced was PBMCs. These receptors were taken from a woman aged 30 to 39 in good health and CMV-seropositive.

The chain is built from TRBV4-3 and TRBJ1-4; 7 bases fit TRBD1. From germline, CDR1 is LGHNA and CDR2 YSLEER. The CDR3 runs to 16 residues. Losses at the gene ends were 1 base for V and 7 bases for J; bases not matched to a gene: 9. The CDR3 bases are TGCGCCAGCAGCCAAGGAACGACAGGGCTCAGTGAAAAACTGTTTTTT. It translates to CASSQGTTGLSEKLFF.

The V gene is TRBV6-6, the J gene TRBJ1-1; maybe TRBD1 (5 bases). The V gene lost 2 bases and the J gene lost 5 bases, with 15 bases spanning the gap. CDR3 length: 15 amino acids. Germline CDR1 reads MNHNY; CDR2 reads SVGAGI (reference sequence). In DNA, the CDR3 is TGTGCCAGCAGTTACGTTCGGGGGAAAGGGACTGAAGCTTTCTTT. This encodes CASSYVRGKGTEAFF.